This T cell receptor (beta chain) comes out of a study of blood T cell repertoires in COVID-19. At the level of the study: Specimens from acute and convalescent COVID-19 originated in the United States, Italy and Spain. Nucleic acid was either cDNA or gDNA, and it came from T cells, B-cell-depleted T cells, or PBMCs.

Original methodology: Nucleated cell counts were estimated from reference gene primer amplification. Some clones are missing from TCRdb's copy, which holds only in-frame ones; the method was immunoSEQ multiplex PCR. V and J calls plus clone size are reproduced from that table; the DNA served to infer D and trimming. The sample has about 210,000 clones, about four fifths seen once. The CDR3 totals 15 residues. The V gene end was trimmed by 6 bases and the J gene end by 2 bases; junction bases not matched to a gene: 2. Per the germline V gene, CDR1 is SNHLY and CDR2 is FYNNEI. The genes are TRBV2 and TRBJ2-2; 11 bases fit TRBD2. The receptor was derived from a middle-aged man with active or convalescent COVID-19. The sequenced sample was peripheral blood. The CDR3 is CASSGTSGNTGELFF. DNA for the CDR3: TGTGCCAGCAGCGGGACTAGCGGAAACACCGGGGAGCTGTTTTTT.